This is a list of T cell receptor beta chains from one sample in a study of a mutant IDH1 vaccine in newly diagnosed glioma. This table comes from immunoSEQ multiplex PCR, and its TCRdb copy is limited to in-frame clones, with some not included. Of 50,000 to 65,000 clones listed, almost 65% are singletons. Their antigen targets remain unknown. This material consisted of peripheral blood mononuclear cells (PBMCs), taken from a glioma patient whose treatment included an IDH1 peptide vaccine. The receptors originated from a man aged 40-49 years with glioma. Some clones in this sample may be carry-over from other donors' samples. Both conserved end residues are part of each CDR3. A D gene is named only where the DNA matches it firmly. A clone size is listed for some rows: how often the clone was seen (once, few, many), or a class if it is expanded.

TGTGCCAGCAGGGGGGAGACAGGCCGTAATTCACCCCTCCACTTT	CASRGETGRNSPLHF	TRBV2	TRBJ1-6	NA	NA
TGTGCCAGCAGCTATGGACACGAGCAGTACTTC	CASSYGHEQYF	TRBV14	TRBJ2-7	NA	NA
TGTGCCTGGAGTGTAGAGCGGGGGGAGCAGTTCTTC	CAWSVERGEQFF	TRBV30	TRBJ2-1	few	TRBD2
TGTGCCAGTAGTATTGCTACTAGCGATAATGAGCAGTTCTTC	CASSIATSDNEQFF	TRBV19	TRBJ2-1	NA	TRBD2
TGTGCCAGCAGCCCCGGACAGGGGGCTGGCTACACCTTC	CASSPGQGAGYTF	TRBV7-9	TRBJ1-2	NA	TRBD1
TGTGCCAGCAGCGTAGGACAGAACTCCTACGAGCAGTACTTC	CASSVGQNSYEQYF	TRBV9	TRBJ2-7	NA	NA
TGTGCCAGCAGCAGGGGAATTGGTACGCAGTATTTT	CASSRGIGTQYF	TRBV27	TRBJ2-3	few	NA
TGTGCCAGCAGCGTTGAGGGGGCCTCCTACAATGAGCAGTTCTTC	CASSVEGASYNEQFF	TRBV9	TRBJ2-1	NA	TRBD1
TGTGCCAGCAGCTTGATGGCTAGCGGTCCCTACGAGCAGTACTTC	CASSLMASGPYEQYF	TRBV5-5	TRBJ2-7	NA	TRBD2
TGTGCCAGCAGTGCAGGACTCAGGGTACTAGAAACTTCTGGGGCCAACGTCCTGACTTTC	CASSAGLRVLETSGANVLTF	TRBV2	TRBJ2-6	NA	NA
TGTGCCTCGAACAGGGGCGGGGATACGCAGTATTTT	CASNRGGDTQYF	TRBV10-3	TRBJ2-3	NA	TRBD1
TGTGCCAGCAGTGACCCGCCAGGGGGAAATGGCTACACCTTC	CASSDPPGGNGYTF	TRBV6-1	TRBJ1-2	NA	TRBD1
TGTGCCAGCAGCCGTCCGGGGGGGCCTTACAATGAGCAGTTCTTC	CASSRPGGPYNEQFF	TRBV14	TRBJ2-1	once	TRBD2
TGTGCCAGCAGAGGTCGTGGGGGCCAGTACTTC	CASRGRGGQYF	TRBV11-3	TRBJ2-5	NA	NA
TGCAGCGTTGAATTCGGGCAAGCTTTCTTT	CSVEFGQAFF	TRBV29-1	TRBJ1-1	NA	NA
TGTGCCAGCAGTGAAGCGGGACTAGCTATTTTTGAGCAGTTCTTC	CASSEAGLAIFEQFF	TRBV2	TRBJ2-1	NA	TRBD2
TGTGCCAGCAAGCCAGGGGAGGATCAGCCCCAGCATTTT	CASKPGEDQPQHF	TRBV6-5	TRBJ1-5	NA	NA
TGTGCCAGCCCGCGGGGACAGGACTATGGCTACACCTTC	CASPRGQDYGYTF	TRBV6-1	TRBJ1-2	NA	TRBD1
TGTGCCAGTGCTCCCGAGTGGCATGAAAAACTGTTTTTT	CASAPEWHEKLFF	TRBV19	TRBJ1-4	few	NA
TGTGCCAGCAATGACAGACGTAGCAATCAGCCCCAGCATTTT	CASNDRRSNQPQHF	TRBV2	TRBJ1-5	NA	NA
TGTGCCAGCAGTACCACCGGGGAGCTGTTTTTT	CASSTTGELFF	TRBV7-9	TRBJ2-2	NA	NA
TGCGCCAGCAGCCCCCTTTCCGGGCTCACCGGCCGGGAGCTGTTTTTT	CASSPLSGLTGRELFF	TRBV4-1	TRBJ2-2	few	NA
NA	CASTSVGTDTQYF	TRBV27	TRBJ2-3	NA	NA
TGTGCCAGCTCTCCACTCGGGGGGCCGAATGAAAAACTGTTTTTT	CASSPLGGPNEKLFF	TRBV18	TRBJ1-4	few	NA
TGTGCCAGCAGCTTAGACGGGGGGACCGGGGAGCTGTTTTTT	CASSLDGGTGELFF	TRBV7-9	TRBJ2-2	NA	TRBD2
TGCGCCAGCAGCTTGGCGGAGCGACAGGGGGCAACTGAAGCTTTCTTT	CASSLAERQGATEAFF	TRBV5-1	TRBJ1-1	NA	TRBD1
TGTGCCAGCAGCTTGGCGGGGAGCACCTACGAGCAGTACTTC	CASSLAGSTYEQYF	TRBV5-4	TRBJ2-7	NA	NA
TGTGCCAGCAGCTTGTTGGGACAGGGTAATGAAAAACTGTTTTTT	CASSLLGQGNEKLFF	TRBV5-6	TRBJ1-4	NA	TRBD1
TGTGCCAGCAGTGGGGACAGTTGGTCCTACGAGCAGTACTTC	CASSGDSWSYEQYF	TRBV2	TRBJ2-7	few	TRBD1
TGTGCCAGCAGTTACCTGGGGATCAATCAGCCCCAGCATTTT	CASSYLGINQPQHF	TRBV6-5	TRBJ1-5	NA	NA
TGTGCCAGCAGCCAAGCCAGCTATGGCTACACCTTC	CASSQASYGYTF	TRBV14	TRBJ1-2	NA	NA
TGTGCCTGGAGTGTAGGGTCCGGGGCAGGGTTGCAGCCCCAGCATTTT	CAWSVGSGAGLQPQHF	TRBV30	TRBJ1-5	NA	NA
TGTGCCAGCAGCTTCTGGTTATCCGGGGCCAACGTCCTGACTTTC	CASSFWLSGANVLTF	TRBV7-9	TRBJ2-6	NA	NA
TGTGCCAGCAGCCGGGAGGCAGGGCCACCCCTCCACTTT	CASSREAGPPLHF	TRBV6-5	TRBJ1-6	NA	NA
TGTGCCAGCAGCTTAGGGGACGAACGCGAGCAGTACTTC	CASSLGDEREQYF	TRBV11-2	TRBJ2-7	once	NA
TGTGCCAGTAGTATAGGAATATCGGGGACGATGAACTATGGCTACACCTTC	CASSIGISGTMNYGYTF	TRBV19	TRBJ1-2	NA	NA
TGCAGTGTTAGGCCAGATACGCAGTATTTT	CSVRPDTQYF	TRBV20-1	TRBJ2-3	NA	NA
TGTGCCAGCAGTGACAAGGGCGTAGGGGCCTATGGCTACACCTTC	CASSDKGVGAYGYTF	TRBV6-1	TRBJ1-2	NA	NA
TGTGCCAGCAGCTTCGACAGGGGAAGCACCATATATTTT	CASSFDRGSTIYF	TRBV5-6	TRBJ1-3	NA	TRBD1
TGTGCCAGCAGCCGACAGGGGAGCTCCTACGAGCAGTACTTC	CASSRQGSSYEQYF	TRBV5-6	TRBJ2-7	NA	TRBD1
TGTGCCAGCGGGGCACAGCTCAATCAGCCCCAGCATTTT	CASGAQLNQPQHF	TRBV6-5	TRBJ1-5	few	NA
TGTGCCAGCAGCCAGGGACTAGCGGGGGGTAAAGTCTACGAGCAGTACTTC	CASSQGLAGGKVYEQYF	TRBV4-2	TRBJ2-7	NA	TRBD2
TGTGCCAGCAGGGGGGCCAGCGGGGGCTACGAGCAGTACTTC	CASRGASGGYEQYF	TRBV6-5	TRBJ2-7	NA	TRBD2
TGTGCCAGCAGTGAAAACGGGTTCAGTCAGCCCCAGCATTTT	CASSENGFSQPQHF	TRBV2	TRBJ1-5	NA	NA
TGTGCCAGCAGCCCGGACAGGCTAGAAGCTTTCTTT	CASSPDRLEAFF	TRBV4-2	TRBJ1-1	NA	TRBD1
TGCGCCAGCAGCCAAGGACAGTTAAGCACAGATACGCAGTATTTT	CASSQGQLSTDTQYF	TRBV4-1	TRBJ2-3	NA	NA
TGTGCCAGCAGGACAGGGGGCAACCCCTACGAGCAGTACTTC	CASRTGGNPYEQYF	TRBV6-1	TRBJ2-7	few	TRBD1
TGTGCCAGCAGCGATCAGGGCTCTGGAAACACCATATATTTT	CASSDQGSGNTIYF	TRBV9	TRBJ1-3	few	NA
TGTGCCAGCAGCTTAGCGACGGGCCCGGGGGCTGAAGCTTTCTTT	CASSLATGPGAEAFF	TRBV7-9	TRBJ1-1	NA	NA
TGTGCCAGCAGCCAAGCAATCCTTCAAGAGACCCAGTACTTC	CASSQAILQETQYF	TRBV4-2	TRBJ2-5	NA	NA
TGTGCCAGCAGTGAGCGGAGCGGGGGAGGCACAGATACGCAGTATTTT	CASSERSGGGTDTQYF	TRBV6-4	TRBJ2-3	once	TRBD2
TGTGCCAGCAGCTTTCATTCAATCTGGACCTACGAGCAGTACTTC	CASSFHSIWTYEQYF	TRBV7-7	TRBJ2-7	NA	NA
TGTGCCAGCAGCTTAGAACAGGGGACGTACGAGCAGTACTTC	CASSLEQGTYEQYF	TRBV7-9	TRBJ2-7	once	TRBD1
TGTGCCAGCAGCTTGGTGGCAGGGGAAGAGACCCAGTACTTC	CASSLVAGEETQYF	TRBV5-6	TRBJ2-5	NA	NA
TGCAGCGTTGGAATGGGGACGGCGGGCGGCTACACCTTC	CSVGMGTAGGYTF	TRBV29-1	TRBJ1-2	NA	NA
TGTGCCATCAGTGAGTCGGGGGGAGATCAGCCCCAGCATTTT	CAISESGGDQPQHF	TRBV10-3	TRBJ1-5	once	NA
TGTGCCAGCCAAGGCTTCCTGACAGGGGGAGGTGAGCAGTTCTTC	CASQGFLTGGGEQFF	TRBV6-6	TRBJ2-1	NA	TRBD1
TGTGCCAGCTCACCACCGGAAGCGGGGGGGCTGAATACGCAGTATTTT	CASSPPEAGGLNTQYF	TRBV18	TRBJ2-3	NA	TRBD2
TGTGCCAGCAGCTTAGTTCGGGGGGCCGCCACAGATACGCAGTATTTT	CASSLVRGAATDTQYF	TRBV7-6	TRBJ2-3	NA	NA